Detailed here is one T cell receptor beta chain. Repertoires were generated with immunoSEQ multiplex PCR, while TCRdb's copy carries only in-frame clones and drops some. The table records 150,000 to 200,000 clones, around 90% of them present only once. This sample is part of a study of control samples from healthy donors and cancer patients. The clonotype comes from a woman aged 45-65 years in good health. Sequences were obtained from blood.

The CDR3 loop reads CASSIATYAGTQYF. Written as DNA, the CDR3 is TGTGCCAGTAGTATAGCAACCTACGCGGGGACCCAGTACTTC. The chain combines TRBV19 with TRBJ2-5; maybe TRBD2 (5 bases). The CDR3 spans 14 residues. The germline V and J ends were trimmed by 1 base and 7 bases, with 13 bases remaining between them. In germline, CDR1 is LNHDA, CDR2 SQIVND (reference sequence). Full variable domain (outside the CDR3, taken from reference TRBV19 and TRBJ2-5): DGGITQSPKYLFRKEGQNVTLSCEQNLNHDAMYWYRQDPGQGLRLIYYSQIVNDFQKGDIAEGYSVSREKKESFPLTVTSAQKNPTAFYLCASSIATYAGTQYFGPGTRLLVL.